This T cell receptor (beta chain) appears in the sequencing data of a study of shared clonotypes between healthy human individuals. Original processing methods: Filtering of immunoSEQ junctional sequences could not match full-length read filtering. Produced via immunoSEQ multiplex PCR; TCRdb's table is partial and in-frame only. D and trimming come from the DNA, and the V and J calls and clone size come from that table. The sample contains approximately 110,000 clones, about 70% of which appear only once. This CDR3 is 12 amino acids long. The V gene's germline CDR1 is SGHTA and CDR2 FQGNSA. In regard to this clone: Germline and junction disagree at one end, which may indicate a read error.

CD8 memory was a combination of CD45RO+ cells and CCR7-negative CD45RA+ TemRA cells. The sequence derives from a woman aged 30 to 39 in good health. Material: memory CD8+ T cells sorted from blood. Subset meaning: CD45RO+ cells pooled with CCR7-negative TemRA cells. The rearrangement links TRBV7-2 to TRBJ2-1; TRBD2 agrees at 10 bases. The CDR3 DNA sequence: TGTGCCAGCAGCCCCGGGACTAGCGTTAGGGTCTTC. It codes for CASSPGTSVRVF.